Detailed here is one T cell receptor beta chain. Its matching antigen is unknown. RNA transcripts provided the source from which TCR beta CDR3 regions were amplified. Primed by the HTBI set, a first-round RT-PCR was run on the TCR CDR3. TCRdb re-called the multiplex PCR reads with MiXCR, one entry per CDR3 protein. The repertoire holds about 610,000 distinct CDR3 sequences, approximately 14% seen once, with about 4.5% in the top ten. This sample stems from a study of T cells in Graves' hyperthyroidism and ophthalmopathy. Overall study findings and caveats: Blood samples included most of the expanded thyroid clonotypes exceeding 0.001.

The CDR3 loop spans 16 amino acids. Unmatched junction bases numbered 4, after V lost 0 bases and J lost 2 bases. Germline V gene data show CDR1 as LGHNA and CDR2 as YSLEER. The chain uses TRBV4-3 and TRBJ1-5; 7 nucleotides align to TRBD1. This sequence originates from a woman in her 40s with Graves' ophthalmopathy. Sequenced sample: blood. The CDR3, as DNA: TGCGCCAGCAGCCAAGATAGGACAGGCGGCAATCAGCCCCAGCATTTT. It translates to CASSQDRTGGNQPQHF.